These 23 T cell receptor beta chains originate from one sample sequenced in a study of siplizumab effects on memory and regulatory T cells. TCRdb's copy holds only in-frame clones and misses some; the assay was immunoSEQ multiplex PCR. The profile shows more than 85,000 clones, 93% of them singletons. Sequenced: CD4+ T cells sorted from blood. The receptors originated from a human donor in good health.

The rearrangement joins TRBV14 to TRBJ2-7; TRBD1 matches 8 bases. Germline-derived CDR1 and CDR2 are SGHDN and FVKESK. V shed 6 bases and J 3 bases; nucleotides not matched to a gene: 4. The CDR3 is made up of 13 amino acids. DNA of the CDR3: TGTGCCAGCAGTGTACAGGGGGTCTACGAGCAGTACTTC. Encoded protein: CASSVQGVYEQYF.

V gene TRBV9 combines with J gene TRBJ2-5, with a possible D match to TRBD2 (6 bases). The CDR3 has 13 residues. The V gene's germline CDR1 is SGDLS and CDR2 YYNGEE. Trimming took 4 bases from V and 2 from J, leaving 9 bases between them. CDR3 in amino acids: CASSWGEQETQYF. Written as DNA, the CDR3 is TGTGCCAGCAGCTGGGGGGAGCAAGAGACCCAGTACTTC.

The V gene is TRBV19, the J gene TRBJ2-2; weak D call: TRBD1 (6 bases). V dropped 5 bases and J dropped 2 bases, with 12 bases sitting between them. The CDR3 consists of 15 residues. Germline V lookup: CDR1 LNHDA, CDR2 SQIVND (reference sequence). Here the CDR3 reads CASSSDSFNTGELFF. The CDR3, as DNA: TGTGCCAGTAGTTCGGACAGCTTTAACACCGGGGAGCTGTTTTTT.

V is TRBV2 and J is TRBJ2-1; tentative D call: TRBD2 (6 bases). This CDR3 has 15 amino acids. With 6 bases removed from V and 0 bases from J, the gap between germline ends came to 12 bases. Germline loops: CDR1 SNHLY, CDR2 FYNNEI. CDR3 region: CASSLLSGSYNEQFF. In DNA form, the CDR3 reads TGTGCCAGCAGCCTCCTTAGCGGCTCCTACAATGAGCAGTTCTTC.

V gene TRBV6-4 combines with J gene TRBJ2-3; 7 bases match TRBD1. Germline trimming cut 3 bases from V and 9 bases from J; bases unmatched to any gene: 12. Germline lookup yields CDR1 MRHNA and CDR2 SNTAGT. The CDR3 extends over 15 amino acids. The CDR3 here is CASSEGEGATVTQYF. In DNA, the CDR3 is TGTGCCAGCAGTGAAGGAGAGGGGGCAACGGTGACGCAGTATTTT.

V is TRBV6-5 and J is TRBJ1-2, with D possibly being TRBD1 (5 bases). This CDR3 comprises 11 residues. Germline V gives CDR1 MNHEY, CDR2 SVGAGI. The V and J ends lost 6 bases and 3 bases respectively, with 5 bases between them. Here the CDR3 DNA reads TGTGCCAGCAGGGGACACTATGGCTACACCTTC. This encodes CASRGHYGYTF.

The J gene is TRBJ1-3, the V gene TRBV15, with D unresolved. The CDR3 has 13 residues. CDR1 is LNHNV and CDR2 is YYDKDF in the germline V gene (reference sequence). Trimming cost V 5 bases and J 0 bases, with 5 bases left between them. The CDR3 region is CATSRDSGNTIYF. In DNA, the CDR3 is TGTGCCACCAGCCGGGACTCTGGAAACACCATATATTTT.

The J gene is TRBJ1-5, the V gene TRBV30, with D hard to call. The V gene lost 3 bases and the J gene lost 4 bases, with 10 bases spanning the gap. This CDR3 has 13 amino acids. Germline CDR1 GTSNPN, CDR2 SVGIG (reference sequence). The CDR3 reads CAWSAGLNQPQHF. The DNA for the CDR3 is TGTGCCTGGAGCGCCGGGCTGAATCAGCCCCAGCATTTT.

This clone was detected once. This sequence joins TRBV12-5 and TRBJ1-2, with a possible D match to TRBD1 (6 bases). The CDR3 is made up of 13 amino acids. From germline, CDR1 is LGHNT and CDR2 FRNRAP. Trimming removed 2 bases from V and 4 bases from J, with 8 bases in between. CDR3 residues: CASGLNRAYGYTF. In nucleotides, the CDR3 is TGTGCTAGTGGTTTGAACAGGGCCTATGGCTACACCTTC.

This clone is a singleton in its sample. The chain employs TRBV5-1 and TRBJ2-7; D is possibly TRBD1 (6 bases). V lost 3 bases and J lost 0, with 10 bases in between. This CDR3 region has 14 residues. CDR1 is SGHRS and CDR2 is YFSETQ in the germline V gene. CDR3 DNA sequence: TGCGCCAGCAGCTCCGACAGGCCCTCCTACGAGCAGTACTTC. It translates to CASSSDRPSYEQYF. The whole variable domain, filled in from reference TRBV5-1 and TRBJ2-7, reads KAGVTQTPRYLIKTRGQQVTLSCSPISGHRSVSWYQQTPGQGLQFLFEYFSETQRNKGNFPGRFSGRQFSNSRSEMNVSTLELGDSALYLCASSSDRPSYEQYFGPGTRLTVT.

The chain recombines TRBV7-8 with TRBJ2-7; D uncertain. The CDR3 is 13 amino acids. V shed 5 bases and J shed 1 base, with 9 bases lying between them. Germline CDR1 reads SGHVS; CDR2 reads FQNEAQ. In DNA, the CDR3 is TGTGCCAGCAGCGCGACGAGTTCCTACGAGCAGTACTTC. This sequence encodes CASSATSSYEQYF. Full variable domain (rest looked up from reference TRBV7-8 and TRBJ2-7): GAGVSQSPRYKVAKRGQDVALRCDPISGHVSLFWYQQALGQGPEFLTYFQNEAQLDKSGLPSDRFFAERPEGSVSTLKIQRTQQEDSAVYLCASSATSSYEQYFGPGTRLTVT.

The chain carries TRBV6-6 and TRBJ2-5; 7 bases align to TRBD1. CDR1 is MNHNY, CDR2 SVGAGI, per germline (reference sequence). V dropped 2 bases and J dropped 7; count of bases not matched to a gene: 10. The CDR3 totals 15 residues. The CDR3 is CASSYDQDSGGTQYF. The CDR3 DNA follows: TGTGCCAGCAGTTACGACCAGGATTCAGGGGGGACCCAGTACTTC.

CDR3 region: CASSVDPGIQTQYF. The CDR3 DNA is TGTGCCAGCAGCGTAGATCCGGGGATACAGACCCAGTACTTC. V and J are TRBV9 and TRBJ2-5; tentative D call: TRBD2 (5 bases). The CDR3 contains 14 residues. The V end lost 0 bases, the J end lost 6 bases, and 12 bases lay between the germline ends. CDR1 is SGDLS and CDR2 is YYNGEE in the germline V gene.

The CDR3 sequence: CASMLAGANNEQYF. The CDR3 DNA follows: TGCGCCAGCATGCTAGCGGGGGCGAACAACGAGCAGTACTTC. The genes are TRBV10-2 and TRBJ2-7, with 10 bases matching TRBD2. The CDR3 length is 14 residues. The junction had 8 bases not matched to a gene; V was cut back by 7 bases and J by 5 bases. CDR1 is WSHSY and CDR2 is SAAADI in the germline V gene.

This rearrangement joins TRBV5-4 to TRBJ1-4; 10 bases are a match to TRBD1. V was pared by 0 bases and J by 10 bases, with 3 bases of the junction left unmatched. There are 14 residues in the CDR3. The V gene's germline CDR1 is SGHNT and CDR2 YYREEE (reference sequence). The CDR3 spells CASSLGTGGRKLFF. The CDR3 DNA follows: TGTGCCAGCAGCTTGGGGACAGGGGGTAGAAAACTGTTTTTT.

V usage is TRBV10-3 and J usage is TRBJ1-1, with a possible D match to TRBD1 (6 bases). The CDR3 length is 16 residues. Germline CDR1 ENHRY, CDR2 SYGVKD. V was pared by 0 bases and J by 7 bases, with 18 bases between. This CDR3 is CAISESPGDLKREAFF. The CDR3 DNA reads TGTGCCATCAGTGAGTCACCAGGGGACCTAAAACGTGAAGCTTTCTTT.

This clone was detected only once. The chain uses TRBV5-6 and TRBJ2-4, with TRBD1 as a possible D gene (5 bases). Germline assignment: CDR1 SGHDT and CDR2 YYEEEE. V lost 4 bases and J 1 base, leaving 18 bases between the germline ends. There are 17 residues in the CDR3. The DNA for the CDR3 is TGTGCCAGCAGCACCCAATTGGCAGGGTGGGCCAAAAACATTCAGTACTTC. This encodes CASSTQLAGWAKNIQYF.

This clone was seen once. The chain is built from TRBV11-3 and TRBJ2-7; D might be TRBD2 (5 bases). V lost 2 bases and J 2 bases, leaving 10 bases between the germline ends. The V gene's germline CDR1 is SGHNT and CDR2 YENEEA. The CDR3 covers 14 residues. CDR3 loop: CASSLLGGAYEQYF. Written as DNA, the CDR3 is TGTGCCAGCAGCTTACTAGGAGGCGCCTACGAGCAGTACTTC.

The chain combines TRBV6-5 with TRBJ2-7; D may be TRBD2 (6 bases). Germline loops: CDR1 MNHEY, CDR2 SVGAGI. The CDR3 totals 16 residues. With 2 bases removed from V and 7 bases from J, the gap between germline ends came to 21 bases. The CDR3 reads CASSYRDFSTLGEQYF. In DNA form, the CDR3 reads TGTGCCAGCAGTTACCGGGACTTCTCGACCCTCGGAGAGCAGTACTTC.

This rearrangement joins TRBV27 to TRBJ1-2; the D is unclear. Trimming removed 5 bases from V and 3 bases from J, with 10 bases in between. The CDR3 extends over 13 amino acids. The V gene's germline CDR1 is MNHEY and CDR2 SMNVEV (reference sequence). The CDR3 nucleotides are TGTGCCAGCAGTCACACCCCTGACTATGGCTACACCTTC. This encodes CASSHTPDYGYTF.

The chain recombines TRBV9 with TRBJ1-2, with a tentative D call TRBD1 (5 bases). CDR3 size: 16 residues. Trimming stripped 0 bases from V and 4 bases from J, with 16 bases between. Germline V gene data show CDR1 as SGDLS and CDR2 as YYNGEE. CDR3 loop: CASSVATGGSVYGYTF. CDR3 DNA: TGTGCCAGCAGCGTAGCTACGGGGGGGAGTGTCTATGGCTACACCTTC.

This chain connects TRBV7-6 to TRBJ2-7, with 9 nucleotides matching TRBD1. The J segment lost 5 bases and the V segment lost 5 bases, leaving 13 bases of the junction unmatched. From germline, CDR1 is SGHVS and CDR2 FNYEAQ. This CDR3 is 16 amino acids long. The CDR3 coding sequence is TGTGCCAGCAGCGCATCAGTCAGGGACAGGGCCCACGAGCAGTACTTC. Translation: CASSASVRDRAHEQYF.

The chain uses TRBV19 and TRBJ2-2; TRBD1 matches at 12 bases. Germline CDR1 and CDR2: LNHDA and SQIVND (reference sequence). This CDR3 is 16 amino acids long. V lost 5 bases, J lost 5 bases, and 6 bases stayed unmatched. The CDR3 DNA follows: TGTGCCAGTAGTTTTAGGGACAGGGGGCGGACCGGGGAGCTGTTTTTT. Its protein product is CASSFRDRGRTGELFF. Variable domain in full (rest from reference TRBV19 and TRBJ2-2): DGGITQSPKYLFRKEGQNVTLSCEQNLNHDAMYWYRQDPGQGLRLIYYSQIVNDFQKGDIAEGYSVSREKKESFPLTVTSAQKNPTAFYLCASSFRDRGRTGELFFGEGSRLTVL.